Listed here are 3 T cell receptor beta chains from one sample, sequenced in a study of CXCR3-negative and CXCR3-positive naive CD8 T cells (dated by TCRdb to about 2019). Broader findings and caveats from the paper: TRB CDR3s from CXCR3-positive naive cells showed higher hydrophobicity (lower Kidera factor 4), lower energy, and higher strength and volume indices than CXCR3-negative naive cells.

For these TCRs, the target antigens are not known. TCRdb records NextSeq 550 as the sequencer. The Human TCR Profiling Kit (MiLaboratory) was used to make UMI-labeled 5' RACE TRB cDNA libraries. TCRdb reprocessed the reads and provides one entry for every CDR3 protein sequence; no DNA is given. The sample's table lists a count of about 150,000 distinct CDR3 sequences. The top ten hold about 0.27% of the sample. The source material was naive CXCR3+ CD8+ T cells from blood. The sample's cell subset or site, from its label and the paper: CD45RO-CCR7+CD27+CD95- naive CD8+ T cells expressing CXCR3 (TNR3+). The receptors here all came from a human donor in good health. Some clones in this sample may be carry-over from other donors' samples.

This sequence joins TRBV14 and TRBJ2-7; the TCRdb call, TRBD2, lacks DNA for checking. Germline CDR1 is SGHDN and CDR2 is FVKESK. CDR3 length: 15 residues. The CDR3 loop reads CASSQETGLPFEQYF.

The chain uses TRBV6-2 or TRBV6-3 and TRBJ2-4; TCRdb's assignment of TRBD1 cannot be checked, as there is no DNA. The CDR3 is 16 amino acids. In germline, CDR1 is MNHEY, CDR2 SVGEGT. The CDR3 sequence is CASSTPPTDPKNIQYF.

The chain carries TRBV6-2 or TRBV6-3 and TRBJ2-1; the TCRdb call, TRBD2, lacks DNA for checking. The CDR3 is 16 amino acids. CDR1 MNHEY and CDR2 SVGEGT come from the germline V gene. The CDR3 sequence is CASSLSVVAGYNEQFF.